What follows are 8 T cell receptor beta chains derived from one specimen sequenced in a study of T cell changes during pregnancy in multiple sclerosis. Only in-frame clones appear in the TCRdb table, and some are missing; sequencing was by immunoSEQ multiplex PCR. The profile shows about 25,000 clones, around 90% of them singletons. Sample: CD4+ T cells from peripheral blood mononuclear cells, taken in the second trimester of pregnancy. Source of these receptors: a female donor in good health, enrolled as a control in a pregnancy study.

This clone came up once. The chain is built from TRBV4-3 and TRBJ2-6; possible D gene TRBD2, 6 bases. Trimming took 0 bases from V and 0 from J, leaving 12 bases between them. The germline V gene has CDR1 LGHNA and CDR2 YSLEER. The CDR3 spans 18 residues. CDR3 loop: CASSQDARGVSGANVLTF. The CDR3 DNA follows: TGCGCCAGCAGCCAAGATGCGCGCGGGGTCTCTGGGGCCAACGTCCTGACTTTC.

Of note for this clone: At the DNA level, this CDR3 is encoded by other sequences in the same sample as well. The chain links TRBV5-1 to TRBJ2-5, with 11 bases aligning to TRBD2. In germline, CDR1 is SGHRS, CDR2 YFSETQ. V gave up 4 bases and J gave up 2 bases; unmatched junction bases: 7. The CDR3 spans 16 residues. This CDR3 reads CASSLEVAGGQETQYF. For the CDR3, the DNA is TGCGCCAGCAGCCTGGAGGTAGCGGGGGGGCAAGAGACCCAGTACTTC.

This sequence joins TRBV5-1 and TRBJ2-7; unclear D gene. Germline assignment: CDR1 SGHRS and CDR2 YFSETQ. V lost 2 bases and J 5 bases, leaving 11 bases between the germline ends. The CDR3 covers 13 residues. The CDR3 nucleotides are TGCGCCAGCAGCTTTTTGAGCGACCACGAGCAGTACTTC. It codes for CASSFLSDHEQYF.

CDR3 DNA sequence: TGCGCCAGCAGCCAAGTTATCAGGGGGAGGGGCTACACCTTC. It yields the protein CASSQVIRGRGYTF. The chain uses TRBV4-1 and TRBJ1-2; 7 bases are a match to TRBD1. The CDR3 has 14 amino acids. With V trimmed by 1 base and J by 8 bases, 7 bases remained unmatched. Germline V CDR1 and CDR2: MGHRA, YSYEKL.

This chain uses TRBV29-1 with TRBJ1-1; D unresolved. Germline CDR1 and CDR2: SQVTM and ANQGSEA. Trimming cost V 7 bases and J 6 bases, with 18 bases left between them. The CDR3 runs to 13 residues. Here the CDR3 reads CSGSPMRKSEAFF. The CDR3 DNA reads TGCAGCGGATCCCCCATGAGGAAGTCTGAAGCTTTCTTT.

The chain employs TRBV7-8 and TRBJ2-1, with a possible D match to TRBD2 (6 bases). The CDR3 runs to 13 residues. Germline CDR1 is SGHVS and CDR2 is FQNEAQ. V shed 5 bases and J shed 4 bases, with 9 bases lying between them. The CDR3 DNA follows: TGTGCCAGCAGCCGCCGGGGGTACAATGAGCAGTTCTTC. Translation: CASSRRGYNEQFF. The full variable domain, completed using reference TRBV7-8 and TRBJ2-1, is GAGVSQSPRYKVAKRGQDVALRCDPISGHVSLFWYQQALGQGPEFLTYFQNEAQLDKSGLPSDRFFAERPEGSVSTLKIQRTQQEDSAVYLCASSRRGYNEQFFGPGTRLTVL.

This clone appeared once. The chain links TRBV21-1 to TRBJ2-1; the D call TRBD1 from the table was never checked on the DNA. TRBV21-1 is a documented pseudogene. This CDR3 is 15 amino acids long. CDR3: CASSTRDRENNEQFF. The CDR3 region has the DNA TGTGCCAGCAGCACGCGGGACAGGGAAAACAATGAGCAGTTCTTC.

This clone was detected only once. The V gene is TRBV28, the J gene TRBJ1-1; D unclear. Trimming removed 6 bases at V and 8 bases at J, with 10 bases between. The length of the CDR3 is 11 residues. Germline lookup yields CDR1 MDHEN and CDR2 SYDVKM. The DNA for the CDR3 is TGTGCCAGCAGCCTCAACCTAGAAGCTTTCTTT. Amino acids: CASSLNLEAFF.